Listed below are T cell receptor beta chains from one sample, sequenced in a study of blood T cells in healthy people across ages. One entry per CDR3 protein results from TCRdb running MiXCR on the 5' RACE reads. The data show about 970,000 distinct CDR3 sequences, with roughly half seen just once and 20% to 25% held by the top ten. Sequencing was performed on blood. These receptors came from a woman in her sixties or seventies in good health. Both conserved end residues are part of each CDR3. D genes are given only for firm matches. Clone size, where shown, is once, few, many, or a class for clones that have expanded.

clone_size	j_call	v_call	d_call	cdr3_aa	cdr3_nt
NA	TRBJ1-2	TRBV5-1	NA	CASSYGRGATYGYTF	TGCGCCAGCAGCTACGGGAGGGGGGCCACCTATGGCTACACCTTC
once	TRBJ2-3	TRBV5-1	TRBD2	CASSRKGLADSRGDTDTQYF	TGCGCCAGCAGCCGGAAGGGACTAGCGGACTCACGGGGCGATACAGATACGCAGTATTTT
few	TRBJ2-1	TRBV29-1	TRBD2	CSVAPGLAGGNNEQFF	TGCAGCGTTGCCCCGGGACTAGCGGGAGGGAACAATGAGCAGTTCTTC
NA	TRBJ2-3	TRBV7-8	TRBD1	CASSSAIGGLADTQYF	TGTGCCAGCAGCTCAGCTATAGGGGGCCTCGCAGATACGCAGTATTTT
NA	TRBJ2-1	TRBV12-3/TRBV12-4	TRBD2	CASSRRTSGIFTYNEQFF	TGTGCCAGCAGCCGGAGGACTAGCGGGATTTTCACCTACAATGAGCAGTTCTTC
few	TRBJ2-7	TRBV7-2	NA	CASSLGGWDSYEQYF	TGTGCCAGCAGCTTAGGAGGGTGGGACTCCTACGAGCAGTACTTC
NA	TRBJ1-2	TRBV5-1	NA	CASSVAPGGLGEGYTF	TGCGCCAGCAGCGTGGCTCCAGGTGGATTGGGAGAGGGCTACACCTTC
few	TRBJ2-7	TRBV11-2	NA	CASSPAWSEQYF	TGTGCCAGCAGCCCCGCCTGGAGCGAGCAGTACTTC
NA	TRBJ2-3	TRBV20-1	TRBD2	CSVGSSGTADTQYF	TGCAGTGTAGGTTCTAGCGGGACGGCAGATACGCAGTATTTT
NA	TRBJ2-7	TRBV20-1	NA	CSARAQYEQYF	TGCAGTGCTAGAGCCCAGTACGAGCAGTACTTC
NA	TRBJ2-5	TRBV4-1	TRBD2	CASSQDGSLAGGKEQYF	TGCGCCAGCAGCCAAGATGGTTCACTAGCGGGAGGTAAGGAGCAGTACTTC
NA	TRBJ1-2	TRBV12-3/TRBV12-4	NA	CASSRGESYTF	TGTGCCAGCTCTCGAGGGGAGAGCTACACCTTC
NA	TRBJ2-1	TRBV18	TRBD2	CASSPARTSGSSYNEQFF	TGTGCCAGCTCACCTGCTCGGACTAGCGGGAGTTCTTACAATGAGCAGTTCTTC
NA	TRBJ2-5	TRBV20-1	NA	CTSLRRQETQYF	TGCACCAGTTTAAGGAGACAAGAGACCCAGTACTTC
NA	TRBJ2-3	TRBV29-1	NA	CSVIHPDTQYF	TGCAGCGTGATACACCCAGATACGCAGTATTTT
few	TRBJ2-3	TRBV20-1	NA	CSARDQGQLTDTQYF	TGCAGTGCTAGAGATCAGGGCCAACTTACAGATACGCAGTATTTT
NA	TRBJ2-3	TRBV30	NA	CARDPRGDTQYF	TGTGCCCGAGACCCCAGGGGAGATACGCAGTATTTT
few	TRBJ1-2	TRBV18	NA	CASSPRRTNYGYTF	TGTGCCAGCTCACCACGCCGAACTAACTATGGCTACACCTTC
NA	TRBJ2-7	TRBV6-2/TRBV6-3	TRBD1	CASSYVDRGRRTQYF	TGTGCCAGCAGTTACGTGGACAGGGGGCGCAGGACGCAGTACTTC
NA	TRBJ2-1	TRBV20-1	TRBD1	CSASGQGRYEQFF	TGCAGTGCTAGCGGACAGGGGAGGTATGAGCAGTTCTTC
NA	TRBJ2-3	TRBV7-2	NA	CASSLVSAEGDTQYF	TGTGCCAGCAGCTTAGTGTCTGCGGAGGGAGATACGCAGTATTTT
NA	TRBJ1-2	TRBV19	NA	CASSSGTAGRYGYTF	TGTGCCAGTAGTTCCGGGACGGCGGGGCGTTATGGCTACACCTTC
NA	TRBJ2-1	TRBV12-3/TRBV12-4	NA	CASSLAGEVQFF	TGTGCCAGCAGTTTAGCGGGAGAGGTGCAGTTCTTC
few	TRBJ1-4	TRBV10-3	NA	CAISESRKLFF	TGTGCCATCAGTGAGTCACGAAAACTGTTTTTT
few	TRBJ2-7	TRBV6-2/TRBV6-3	TRBD2	CASSSTSGRFYEQYF	TGTGCCAGCAGTTCGACTAGCGGGAGGTTCTACGAGCAGTACTTC
once	TRBJ2-5	TRBV6-5	TRBD2	CASSYIRTSSQETQYF	TGTGCCAGCAGTTACATTCGGACTAGTAGTCAAGAGACCCAGTACTTC
NA	TRBJ2-7	TRBV6-2/TRBV6-3	NA	CASRDPARYEQYF	TGTGCCAGCAGGGATCCAGCCCGCTACGAGCAGTACTTC
NA	TRBJ2-3	TRBV6-2/TRBV6-3	TRBD2	CASSYLAMASGRTRTDTQYF	TGTGCCAGCAGTTACCTCGCGATGGCTAGCGGGAGGACGCGCACAGATACGCAGTATTTT
once	TRBJ2-7	TRBV6-6	TRBD1	CASAGQGGSYEQYF	TGTGCCAGCGCTGGACAGGGAGGATCCTACGAGCAGTACTTC
NA	TRBJ2-4	TRBV6-6	TRBD2	CASSRGLAGKNIQYF	TGTGCCAGCAGCCGGGGACTAGCGGGGAAAAACATTCAGTACTTC
NA	TRBJ2-2	TRBV7-2	NA	CASSPEGYTGELFF	TGTGCCAGCAGCCCGGAAGGATACACCGGGGAGCTGTTTTTT
NA	TRBJ2-3	TRBV28	NA	CASRSIDTQYF	TGTGCCAGCAGGTCTATAGATACGCAGTATTTT
few	TRBJ2-5	TRBV6-2/TRBV6-3	TRBD2	CASSYSSGIAGDGETQYF	TGTGCCAGCAGTTACAGTTCCGGGATAGCGGGAGATGGGGAGACCCAGTACTTC
NA	TRBJ2-1	TRBV15	TRBD2	CATSGHLSGRSYYNEQFF	TGTGCCACCAGCGGACACTTAAGCGGGAGATCGTATTACAATGAGCAGTTCTTC
NA	TRBJ2-5	TRBV9	NA	CASSVRAYQETQYF	TGTGCCAGCAGCGTAAGAGCGTACCAAGAGACCCAGTACTTC
NA	TRBJ2-2	TRBV12-3/TRBV12-4	NA	CASVRPAYKGELFF	TGTGCCAGCGTGAGGCCGGCGTATAAGGGGGAGCTGTTTTTT
few	TRBJ2-7	TRBV14	NA	CASSQEYRHEQYF	TGTGCCAGCAGCCAAGAGTATCGGCACGAGCAGTACTTC